The T cell receptor (beta chain) described here comes from a study of PD-L1 blockade in urothelial cancer. About the study: Most patients, about nine tenths of the roughly 30, were males with bladder-origin cancer. Reported median T cell count for blood samples was 140,000 to 150,000.

V lost 2 bases and J 2 bases, leaving 6 bases between the germline ends. This CDR3 spans 13 amino acids. Germline values: CDR1 MNHEY, CDR2 SMNVEV (reference sequence). Time point defined: peripheral blood 6 weeks after treatment start. Pretreatment and on-treatment samples were taken, numbering 1 to 8 per patient. Sequenced by immunoSEQ multiplex PCR; TCRdb stores in-frame clones only, minus some. The sample consists of about 40,000 clones, around 83% of them appearing once. The chain has TRBV27 and TRBJ1-1; unclear D gene. The sequenced sample was PBMCs, obtained around atezolizumab (anti-PD-L1) treatment. The clonotype originates from a man between 65 and 79 years old with urothelial cancer. The CDR3 spells CASSLRTNTEAFF. The CDR3 region has the DNA TGTGCCAGCAGTTTACGAACTAACACTGAAGCTTTCTTT.